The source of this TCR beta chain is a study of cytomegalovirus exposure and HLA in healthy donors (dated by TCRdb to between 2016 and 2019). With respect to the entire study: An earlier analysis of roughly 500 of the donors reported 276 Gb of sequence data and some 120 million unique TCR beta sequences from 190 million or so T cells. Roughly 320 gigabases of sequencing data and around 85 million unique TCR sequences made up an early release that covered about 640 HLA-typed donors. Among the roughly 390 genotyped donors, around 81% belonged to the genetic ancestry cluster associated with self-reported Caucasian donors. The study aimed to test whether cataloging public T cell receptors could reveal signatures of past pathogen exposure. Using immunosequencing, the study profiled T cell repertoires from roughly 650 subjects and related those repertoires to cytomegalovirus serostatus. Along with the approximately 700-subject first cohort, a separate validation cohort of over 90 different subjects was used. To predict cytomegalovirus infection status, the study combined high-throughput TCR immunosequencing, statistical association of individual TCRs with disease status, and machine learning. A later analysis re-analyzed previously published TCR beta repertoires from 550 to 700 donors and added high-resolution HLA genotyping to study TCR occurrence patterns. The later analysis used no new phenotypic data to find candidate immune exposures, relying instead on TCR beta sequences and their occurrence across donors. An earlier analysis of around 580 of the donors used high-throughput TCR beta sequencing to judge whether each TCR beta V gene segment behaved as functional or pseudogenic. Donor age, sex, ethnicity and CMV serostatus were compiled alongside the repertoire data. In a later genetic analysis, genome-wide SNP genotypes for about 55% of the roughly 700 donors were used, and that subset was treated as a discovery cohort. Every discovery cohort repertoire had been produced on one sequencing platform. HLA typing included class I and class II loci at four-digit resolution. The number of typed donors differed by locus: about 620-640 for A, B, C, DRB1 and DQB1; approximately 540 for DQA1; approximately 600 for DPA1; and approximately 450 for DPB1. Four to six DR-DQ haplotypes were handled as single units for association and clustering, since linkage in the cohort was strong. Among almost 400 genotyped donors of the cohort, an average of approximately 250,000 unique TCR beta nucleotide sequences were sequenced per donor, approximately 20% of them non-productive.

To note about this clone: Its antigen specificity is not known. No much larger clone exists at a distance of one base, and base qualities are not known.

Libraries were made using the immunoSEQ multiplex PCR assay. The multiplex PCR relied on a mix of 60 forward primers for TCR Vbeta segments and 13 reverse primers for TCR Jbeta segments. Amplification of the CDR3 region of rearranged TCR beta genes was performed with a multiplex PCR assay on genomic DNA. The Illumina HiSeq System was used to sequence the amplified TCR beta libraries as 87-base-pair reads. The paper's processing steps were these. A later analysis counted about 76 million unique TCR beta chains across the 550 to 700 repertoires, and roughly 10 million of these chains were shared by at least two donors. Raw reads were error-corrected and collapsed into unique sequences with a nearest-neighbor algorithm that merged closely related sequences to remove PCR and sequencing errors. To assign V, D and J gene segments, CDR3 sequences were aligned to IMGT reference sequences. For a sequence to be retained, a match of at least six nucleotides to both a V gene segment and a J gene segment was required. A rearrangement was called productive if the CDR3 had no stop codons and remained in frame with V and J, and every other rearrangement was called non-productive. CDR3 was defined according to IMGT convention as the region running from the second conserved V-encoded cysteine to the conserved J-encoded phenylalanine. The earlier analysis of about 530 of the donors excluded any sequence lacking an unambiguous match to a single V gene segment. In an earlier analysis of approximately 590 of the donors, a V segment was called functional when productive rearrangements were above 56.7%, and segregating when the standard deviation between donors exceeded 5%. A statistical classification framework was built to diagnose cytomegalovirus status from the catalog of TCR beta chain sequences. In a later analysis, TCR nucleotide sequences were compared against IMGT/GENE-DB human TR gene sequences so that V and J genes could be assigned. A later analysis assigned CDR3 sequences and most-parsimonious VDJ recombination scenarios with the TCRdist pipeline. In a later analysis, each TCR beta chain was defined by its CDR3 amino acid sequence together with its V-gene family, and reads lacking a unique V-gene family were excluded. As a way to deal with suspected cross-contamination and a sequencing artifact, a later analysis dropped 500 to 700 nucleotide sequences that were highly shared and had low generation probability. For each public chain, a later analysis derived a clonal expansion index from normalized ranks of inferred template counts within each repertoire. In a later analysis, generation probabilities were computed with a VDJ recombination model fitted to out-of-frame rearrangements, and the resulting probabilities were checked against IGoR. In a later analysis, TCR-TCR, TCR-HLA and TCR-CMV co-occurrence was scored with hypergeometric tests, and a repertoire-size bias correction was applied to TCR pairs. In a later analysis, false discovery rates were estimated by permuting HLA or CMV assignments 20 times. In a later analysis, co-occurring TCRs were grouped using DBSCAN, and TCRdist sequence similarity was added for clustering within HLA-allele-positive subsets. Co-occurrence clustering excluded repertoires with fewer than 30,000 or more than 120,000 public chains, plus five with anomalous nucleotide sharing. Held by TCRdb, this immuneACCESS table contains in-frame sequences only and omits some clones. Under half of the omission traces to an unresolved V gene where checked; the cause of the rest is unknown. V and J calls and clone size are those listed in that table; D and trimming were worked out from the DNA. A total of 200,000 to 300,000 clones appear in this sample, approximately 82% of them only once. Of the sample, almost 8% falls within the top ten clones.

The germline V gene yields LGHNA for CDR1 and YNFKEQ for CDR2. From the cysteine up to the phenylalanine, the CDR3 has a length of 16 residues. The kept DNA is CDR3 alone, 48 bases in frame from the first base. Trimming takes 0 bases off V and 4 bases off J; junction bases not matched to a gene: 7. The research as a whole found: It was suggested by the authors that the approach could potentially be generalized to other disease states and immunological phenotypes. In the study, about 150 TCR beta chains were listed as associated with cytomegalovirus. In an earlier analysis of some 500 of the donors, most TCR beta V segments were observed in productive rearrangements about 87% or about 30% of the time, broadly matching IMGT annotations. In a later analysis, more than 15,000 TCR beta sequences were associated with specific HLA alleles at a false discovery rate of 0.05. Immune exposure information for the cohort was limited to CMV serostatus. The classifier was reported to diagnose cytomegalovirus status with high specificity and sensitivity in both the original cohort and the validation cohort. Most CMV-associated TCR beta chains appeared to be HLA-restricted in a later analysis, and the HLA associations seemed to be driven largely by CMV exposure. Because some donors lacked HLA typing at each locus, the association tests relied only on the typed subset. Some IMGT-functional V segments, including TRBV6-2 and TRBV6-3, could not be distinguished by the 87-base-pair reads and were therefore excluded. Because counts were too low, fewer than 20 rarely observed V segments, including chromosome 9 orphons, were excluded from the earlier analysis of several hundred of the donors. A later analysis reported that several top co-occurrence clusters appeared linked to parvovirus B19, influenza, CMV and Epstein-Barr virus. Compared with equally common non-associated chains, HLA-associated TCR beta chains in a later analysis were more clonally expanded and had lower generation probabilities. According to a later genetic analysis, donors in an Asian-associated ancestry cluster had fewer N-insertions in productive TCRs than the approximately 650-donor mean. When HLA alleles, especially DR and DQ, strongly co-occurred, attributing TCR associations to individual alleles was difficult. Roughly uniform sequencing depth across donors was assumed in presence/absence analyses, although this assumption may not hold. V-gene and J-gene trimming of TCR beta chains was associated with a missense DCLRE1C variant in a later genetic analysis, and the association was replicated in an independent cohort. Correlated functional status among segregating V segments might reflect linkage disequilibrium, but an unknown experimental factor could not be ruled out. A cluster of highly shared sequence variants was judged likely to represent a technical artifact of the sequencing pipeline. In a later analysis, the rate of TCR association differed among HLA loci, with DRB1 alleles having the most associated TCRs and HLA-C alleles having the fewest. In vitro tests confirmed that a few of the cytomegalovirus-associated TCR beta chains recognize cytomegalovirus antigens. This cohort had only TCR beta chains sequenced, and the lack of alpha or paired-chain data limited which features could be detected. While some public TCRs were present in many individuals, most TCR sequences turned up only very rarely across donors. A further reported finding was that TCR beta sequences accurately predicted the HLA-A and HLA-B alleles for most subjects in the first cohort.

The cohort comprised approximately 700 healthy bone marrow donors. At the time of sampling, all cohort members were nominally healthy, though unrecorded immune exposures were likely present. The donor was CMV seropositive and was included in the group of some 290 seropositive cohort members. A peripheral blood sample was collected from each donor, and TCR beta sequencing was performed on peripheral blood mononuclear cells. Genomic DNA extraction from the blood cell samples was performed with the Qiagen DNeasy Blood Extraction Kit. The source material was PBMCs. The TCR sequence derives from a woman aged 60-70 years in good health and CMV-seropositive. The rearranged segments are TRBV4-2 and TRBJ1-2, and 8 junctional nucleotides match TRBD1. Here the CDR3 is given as CASSQDPQGASYGYTF. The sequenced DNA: TGTGCCAGCAGCCAAGATCCGCAGGGGGCTTCCTATGGCTACACCTTC.